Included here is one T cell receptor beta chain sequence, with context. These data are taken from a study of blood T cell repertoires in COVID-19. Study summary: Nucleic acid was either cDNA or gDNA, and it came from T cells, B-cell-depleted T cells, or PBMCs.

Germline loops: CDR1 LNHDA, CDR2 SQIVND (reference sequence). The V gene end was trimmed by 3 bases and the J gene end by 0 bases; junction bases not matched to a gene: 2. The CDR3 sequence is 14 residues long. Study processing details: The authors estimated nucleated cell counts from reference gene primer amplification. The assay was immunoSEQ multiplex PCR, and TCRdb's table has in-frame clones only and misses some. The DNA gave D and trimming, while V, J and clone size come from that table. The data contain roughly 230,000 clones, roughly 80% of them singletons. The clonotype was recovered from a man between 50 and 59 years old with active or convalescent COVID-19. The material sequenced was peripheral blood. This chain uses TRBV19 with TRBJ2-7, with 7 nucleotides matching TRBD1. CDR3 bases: TGTGCCAGTAGTATCTGGGACAGCTCCTACGAGCAGTACTTC. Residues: CASSIWDSSYEQYF.